The clone carrying this TCR beta chain was counted a single time. The junction had 14 bases not matched to a gene; V was cut back by 6 bases and J by 4 bases. The V gene's germline CDR1 is LNHDA and CDR2 SQIVND (reference sequence). The CDR3 consists of 17 residues. In the study's own analysis: Amplification from reference gene primers served as the basis for estimated nucleated cell counts. Measured with immunoSEQ multiplex PCR; TCRdb has only the in-frame clones, and not every one. V and J calls and clone size are those listed in that table; D and trimming were worked out from the DNA. The sample has 150,000 or so clones, roughly 84% seen once. This record comes from a study of blood T cell repertoires in COVID-19. Study in general: Material from acute and convalescent COVID-19 was sourced from the United States, Italy and Spain.

This chain uses TRBV19 with TRBJ1-2, with 10 nucleotides matching TRBD1. This clonotype was sampled from a human donor in a cohort sampled during active COVID-19. The sample comprised peripheral blood. CDR3 amino acids: CASSRPGTGAYSYGYTF. In nucleotides, the CDR3 is TGTGCCAGTAGCCGGCCCGGGACAGGGGCTTATTCCTATGGCTACACCTTC. Full variable domain (outside the CDR3, taken from reference TRBV19 and TRBJ1-2): DGGITQSPKYLFRKEGQNVTLSCEQNLNHDAMYWYRQDPGQGLRLIYYSQIVNDFQKGDIAEGYSVSREKKESFPLTVTSAQKNPTAFYLCASSRPGTGAYSYGYTFGSGTRLTVV.